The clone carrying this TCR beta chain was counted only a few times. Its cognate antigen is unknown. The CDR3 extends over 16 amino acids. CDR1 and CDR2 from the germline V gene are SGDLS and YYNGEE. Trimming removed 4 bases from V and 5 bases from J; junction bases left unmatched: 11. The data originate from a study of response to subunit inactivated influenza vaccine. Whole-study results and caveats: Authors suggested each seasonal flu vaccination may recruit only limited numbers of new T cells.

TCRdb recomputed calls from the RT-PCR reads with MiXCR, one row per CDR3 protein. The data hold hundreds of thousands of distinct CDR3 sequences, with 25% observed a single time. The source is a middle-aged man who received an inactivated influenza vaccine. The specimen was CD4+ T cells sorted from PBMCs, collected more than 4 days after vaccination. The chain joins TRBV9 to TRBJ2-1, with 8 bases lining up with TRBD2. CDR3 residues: CASSLVSSGGNNEQFF. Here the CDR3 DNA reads TGTGCCAGCAGCTTGGTCTCGTCGGGAGGGAACAATGAGCAGTTCTTC.